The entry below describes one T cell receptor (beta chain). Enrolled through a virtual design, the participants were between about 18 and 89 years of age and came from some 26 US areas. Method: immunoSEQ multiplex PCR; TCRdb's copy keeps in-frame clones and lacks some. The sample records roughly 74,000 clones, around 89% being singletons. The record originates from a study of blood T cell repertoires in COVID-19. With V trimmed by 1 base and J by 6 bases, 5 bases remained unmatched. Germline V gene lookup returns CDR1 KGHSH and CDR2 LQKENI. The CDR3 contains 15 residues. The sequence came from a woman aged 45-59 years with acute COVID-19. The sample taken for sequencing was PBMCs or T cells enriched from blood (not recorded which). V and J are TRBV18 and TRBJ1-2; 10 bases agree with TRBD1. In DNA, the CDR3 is TGTGCCAGCTCACCACGTGAAGGACAGGGGGATGGCTACACCTTC. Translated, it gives CASSPREGQGDGYTF.